These T cell receptor beta chains were read from a single sample in a study of blood T cell repertoires in COVID-19. Generated by immunoSEQ multiplex PCR, the TCRdb table keeps only in-frame clones and is missing some. The repertoire holds some 240,000 clones, with 90% as singletons. Input material: peripheral blood. The receptors derive from a woman aged 55 to 70 with COVID-19, enrolled during active disease. Both conserved end residues are trimmed from each CDR3.

ASSPQTGDGYT | TRBJ1-2 | TRBV4-3 | 11
ASSPRDRHNQPQH | TRBJ1-5 | TRBV5-5 | 13
ASSPLEGQGHGELF | TRBJ2-2 | TRBV18 | 14
ASSLAQGQVQF | TRBJ2-1 | TRBV7-2 | 11
ASGRQVNTEAF | TRBJ1-1 | TRBV2 | 11
ASSPRDREF | TRBJ2-1 | TRBV2 | 9
ASSVNRGTYGYT | TRBJ1-2 | TRBV9 | 12
ASSLYTGWDNSPLH | TRBJ1-6 | TRBV28 | 14
ASSPDLADGSYNEQF | TRBJ2-1 | TRBV4-3 | 15
ASSLTELRHEQY | TRBJ2-7 | TRBV6-2/TRBV6-3 | 12
ASSPTGQGGEQY | TRBJ2-7 | TRBV5-1 | 12
ASSFLTGSGTEAF | TRBJ1-1 | TRBV5-1 | 13
ASSGTRDRGGINYGYT | TRBJ1-2 | TRBV6-1 | 16
SVTGNNEQF | TRBJ2-1 | TRBV29-1 | 9
ASSLGRGLGNEQF | TRBJ2-1 | TRBV27 | 13
ASSQVGEASYEQY | TRBJ2-7 | TRBV3-1/TRBV3-2 | 13
ASSLREIFSYNEQF | TRBJ2-1 | TRBV4-1 | 14
ASSGRTGSNQPQH | TRBJ1-5 | TRBV2 | 13
ASSQERVRTGVNSPLH | TRBJ1-6 | TRBV4-3 | 16
ASSLGTDSYEQY | TRBJ2-7 | TRBV9 | 12
ASTTHGGDRGYT | TRBJ1-2 | TRBV6-5 | 12
ASSQEPTSGGRTGELF | TRBJ2-2 | TRBV4-2 | 16
ASSQDSGGVEKLF | TRBJ1-4 | TRBV4-3 | 13
ASSLGSNYNEQF | TRBJ2-1 | TRBV7-2 | 12
ASSLTSDKETQY | TRBJ2-5 | TRBV7-3 | 12
ASSERGHTASGANVLT | TRBJ2-6 | TRBV2 | 16
ASSQGDFQTYEQY | TRBJ2-7 | TRBV4-3 | 13
AISWDRGESQH | TRBJ1-5 | TRBV10-3 | 11
ASSYAGYNEQF | TRBJ2-1 | TRBV6-2/TRBV6-3 | 11
ASSKRTGFAGELF | TRBJ2-2 | TRBV11-3 | 13
ASSPDRGNYGYT | TRBJ1-2 | TRBV19 | 12
ASSSTTDRRSGYT | TRBJ1-2 | TRBV9 | 13
ASSRKAGQETQY | TRBJ2-5 | TRBV5-1 | 12
AIRGGGSGGKVTDTQY | TRBJ2-3 | TRBV10-3 | 16
ASKGDRGTDTQY | TRBJ2-3 | TRBV19 | 12
ASSISGSNQPQH | TRBJ1-5 | TRBV19 | 12
ASSVASGAGNTIY | TRBJ1-3 | TRBV9 | 13
ASSHSGRDYGYT | TRBJ1-2 | TRBV7-9 | 12
ASSSPGGARAEAF | TRBJ1-1 | TRBV6-5 | 13
ATSGSRQGMVAF | TRBJ1-1 | TRBV15 | 12
ASGLGDRGNTEAF | TRBJ1-1 | TRBV12-5 | 13
ASSRLGQNYGYT | TRBJ1-2 | TRBV6-2/TRBV6-3 | 12
ASSPGRANEKLF | TRBJ1-4 | TRBV11-2 | 12
ASSLYLPSYGSSNQPQH | TRBJ1-5 | TRBV4-2 | 17
ASSQQGEPNTEAF | TRBJ1-1 | TRBV4-1 | 13
ASSLSTGGMDTIY | TRBJ1-3 | TRBV5-1 | 13
ASSTEGAYNTEAF | TRBJ1-1 | TRBV18 | 13
ASQTGHRMNTEAF | TRBJ1-1 | TRBV5-1 | 13
ASSQESTASYNSPLH | TRBJ1-6 | TRBV4-3 | 15
ASRPGQANSPLH | TRBJ1-6 | TRBV6-5 | 12
ASRTVETQY | TRBJ2-5 | TRBV2 | 9
ASSPLLSGELF | TRBJ2-2 | TRBV7-3 | 11
AWIQGSGNTIY | TRBJ1-3 | TRBV30 | 11
ASSNGGFNEQF | TRBJ2-1 | TRBV12-3/TRBV12-4 | 11
ASGVLGRYTGELF | TRBJ2-2 | TRBV28 | 13
ASSRSPPGLAGGPRHTDTQY | TRBJ2-3 | TRBV4-3 | 20
SVDWGGESYTEAF | TRBJ1-1 | TRBV29-1 | 13
ASSLGDRGGTEAF | TRBJ1-1 | TRBV5-1 | 13
ASSIGGRGSGYT | TRBJ1-2 | TRBV19 | 12